This is a list of T cell receptor beta chains from one sample in a study of cytomegalovirus exposure and HLA in healthy donors. Measured with immunoSEQ multiplex PCR; TCRdb has only the in-frame clones, and not every one. The table shows about 120,000 clones, with about 84% occurring only once. The material sequenced was PBMCs. The origin of the receptors is a woman in her twenties or thirties in good health and CMV-seronegative. CDR3s include the opening cysteine and the closing phenylalanine or tryptophan. Fields, in order: J gene, V gene, CDR3 protein.

>TRBJ1-1|TRBV25-1
CASRGDRGENTEAFF
>TRBJ2-2|TRBV13
CASSTPSGELFF
>TRBJ2-5|TRBV2
CASSEKRGEETQYF
>TRBJ1-2|TRBV2
CASSGSRDHGYTF
>TRBJ2-7|TRBV9
CASSPRGGEYEQYF
>TRBJ2-3|TRBV7-2
CASSLGLSPVDTQYF
>TRBJ1-2|TRBV7-8
CASSLGGGPYGYTF
>TRBJ1-1|TRBV9
CASSPGTANTEAFF
>TRBJ2-2|TRBV11-2
CASSLDFPGELFF
>TRBJ2-7|TRBV27
CASSSRLAVTYEQYF
>TRBJ1-1|TRBV6-1
CASSEGAAEAFF
>TRBJ1-1|TRBV2
CASRPLGAMNTEAFF
>TRBJ1-3|TRBV29-1
CSALSRGAGNTIYF
>TRBJ2-5|TRBV29-1
CSARAGGYQETQYF
>TRBJ1-2|TRBV30
CAWEGLNYGYTF
>TRBJ2-1|TRBV2
CASSGQTVRVNEQFF
>TRBJ1-5|TRBV18
CASSYSGTESTIGNQPQHF
>TRBJ1-2|TRBV4-3
CASSHFDREERGYTF
>TRBJ2-2|TRBV7-8
CASSLARAVGDGELFF
>TRBJ1-3|TRBV6-1
CASSEGGNGNTIYF
>TRBJ2-3|TRBV5-1
CASSLGLAGSTDTQYF
>TRBJ2-6|TRBV18
CASSQDRGPGANVLTF
>TRBJ2-3|TRBV2
CASSRDRVATDTQYF
>TRBJ2-2|TRBV9
CASSATTSGGRTGELFF
>TRBJ1-1|TRBV2
CASSPRGNTEAFF
>TRBJ2-7|TRBV10-3
CAITNSYEQYF
>TRBJ1-2|TRBV2
CASIGLQGAAYGYTF
>TRBJ1-3|TRBV30
CAWRGLNSGNTIYF
>TRBJ1-2|TRBV5-4
CASSLQGYGYTF
>TRBJ2-1|TRBV7-6
CASSLTEEQFF
>TRBJ2-5|TRBV2
CASSVRGSQETQYF
>TRBJ2-5|TRBV10-3
CAIRTTGGAETQYF
>TRBJ1-6|TRBV4-3
CASSQVAGLDSPLHF
>TRBJ2-1|TRBV5-1
CASSLVGGRDEQFF
>TRBJ1-1|TRBV5-4
CASSFLQGAGLNTEAFF
>TRBJ2-7|TRBV4-3
CASSYGVAPSYEQYF
>TRBJ1-1|TRBV6-5
CASRRVRQGNTEAFF
>TRBJ1-2|TRBV6-5
CASSPRSRGSGYTF
>TRBJ1-1|TRBV10-1
CASRGQLNTEAFF
>TRBJ1-1|TRBV12-5
CASGPRQLNTEAFF
>TRBJ2-7|TRBV7-2
CASSEYRTGASGEYF
>TRBJ2-5|TRBV9
CASTSGDRETQYF
>TRBJ1-2|TRBV27
CASSPATANYGYTF
>TRBJ2-6|TRBV7-2
CASSREAGGPGANVLTF
>TRBJ1-6|TRBV7-9
CASSGGGTNSPLHF